The 31 T cell receptor beta chains presented below share a single source sample, sequenced in a study of T cell responses to AZD1222 COVID-19 vaccine (dated by TCRdb to the early 2020s). Interpreted using the paper, the time point label stands for: about 28 days (+/-7) after the second vaccine dose. Library method: the immunoSEQ multiplex PCR assay. As stored in TCRdb, this immuneACCESS dataset retains in-frame rearrangements with V and J assigned. A fraction of the clones does not appear; measured against another copy, unresolved V genes explain less than half of the discrepancy, and the remainder lacks a known reason. In this sample the table shows about 99,000 clones, 90% to 95% of which occur a single time. Jointly, the top ten make up just over 8% of the sample. The source material was peripheral blood, sampled 28 days after the second AZD1222 dose. The receptors shown here come from an adult who received the AZD1222 COVID-19 vaccine.

In this sample, this clone turned up a few times. The J gene is TRBJ2-1, the V gene TRBV7-8; D is uncertain. The CDR3 has 16 amino acids. Germline assignment: CDR1 SGHVS and CDR2 FQNEAQ. Trimming shortened V by 7 bases and J by 5 bases, and 21 bases separated the two germline ends. CDR3 residues: CASTLGRVLRHNEQFF. The CDR3 DNA reads as TGTGCCAGCACCCTTGGGCGTGTCCTTCGGCACAATGAGCAGTTCTTC. The entire variable domain, with the rest obtained from reference TRBV7-8 and TRBJ2-1, is as follows: GAGVSQSPRYKVAKRGQDVALRCDPISGHVSLFWYQQALGQGPEFLTYFQNEAQLDKSGLPSDRFFAERPEGSVSTLKIQRTQQEDSAVYLCASTLGRVLRHNEQFFGPGTRLTVL.

A single count supports this clone. The chain recombines TRBV5-1 with TRBJ2-5; 8 bases align to TRBD1. The germline V gene encodes CDR1 SGHRS and CDR2 YFSETQ. The CDR3 is 14 amino acids. V lost 4 bases, J lost 1 base, and 3 bases stayed unmatched. Here the CDR3 DNA reads TGCGCCAGCAGCATCACAGGGGGCCAAGAGACCCAGTACTTC. Translated, it gives CASSITGGQETQYF.

Concerning this clone: This same CDR3 is encoded by further DNA sequences in the sample. The chain combines TRBV6-2 or TRBV6-3 with TRBJ2-5; D is unresolved. This CDR3 has 11 residues. The V gene lost 2 bases and the J gene lost 4 bases, with 2 bases spanning the gap. The germline CDR1 and CDR2 sequences are MNHEY and SVGEGT. CDR3 in amino acids: CASSYGETQYF. The CDR3 region has the DNA TGTGCCAGCAGTTACGGAGAGACCCAGTACTTC.

CDR3 in amino acids: CASSGTLGQYYEKLFF. CDR3 in DNA: TGTGCCAGCAGCGGGACGCTGGGACAGTATTATGAAAAACTGTTTTTT. V gene TRBV7-9 combines with J gene TRBJ1-4; 7 bases align to TRBD1. Losses at the gene ends were 5 bases for V and 6 bases for J; bases not matched to a gene: 12. CDR1 is SEHNR, CDR2 FQNEAQ, per germline (reference sequence). There are 16 residues in the CDR3.

V usage is TRBV5-8 and J usage is TRBJ2-5; TRBD1 or TRBD2 may be the D gene (6 bases each). CDR1 is SGHTS and CDR2 is YDEGEE in the germline V gene. The CDR3 length is 14 residues. V was shortened by 2 bases and J by 5 bases, with 13 bases between the two germline ends. The CDR3 bases are TGTGCCAGCAGCTTCACAGGGAGGCGGGAGACCCAGTACTTC. The encoded protein is CASSFTGRRETQYF.

The chain has TRBV21-1 and TRBJ2-1; the table gives TRBD2 as D, unverified against the DNA. TRBV21-1 is a pseudogene segment. The CDR3 contains 15 residues. The CDR3 loop reads CASSYSGATYNEQFF. The CDR3 DNA is TGTGCCAGCAGCTATAGCGGGGCTACCTACAATGAGCAGTTCTTC.

The V and J genes are TRBV11-2 and TRBJ2-5, with 10 bases lining up with TRBD2. Germline V gene data show CDR1 as SGHAT and CDR2 as FQNNGV. The CDR3 extends over 16 amino acids. The V segment lost 0 bases and the J segment 1 base; nucleotides outside the gene matches: 2. CDR3 protein: CASSLELAGSQETQYF. CDR3 bases: TGTGCCAGCAGCTTAGAACTAGCGGGAAGCCAAGAGACCCAGTACTTC.

V gene TRBV5-4 combines with J gene TRBJ1-1; D is undetermined. Looked up from germline, CDR1 is SGHNT and CDR2 is YYREEE (reference sequence). This CDR3 is 15 amino acids long. V was cut by 4 bases and J by 1 base, with 14 bases left in between. Written as DNA, the CDR3 is TGTGCCAGCAGCCAAGATTTATCGGGGAACACTGAAGCTTTCTTT. Amino acids: CASSQDLSGNTEAFF.

The sample holds one count of this clone. The J gene is TRBJ2-1, the V gene TRBV5-1, with D uncertain. The CDR3 sequence is 13 residues long. Looked up from germline, CDR1 is SGHRS and CDR2 is YFSETQ. The ends were cut back, 0 bases at V and 6 bases at J, with 7 bases in the middle. The CDR3 spells CASSLGGLNEQFF. In DNA form, the CDR3 reads TGCGCCAGCAGCTTGGGGGGTCTCAATGAGCAGTTCTTC. Complete variable domain (other parts from reference TRBV5-1 and TRBJ2-1): KAGVTQTPRYLIKTRGQQVTLSCSPISGHRSVSWYQQTPGQGLQFLFEYFSETQRNKGNFPGRFSGRQFSNSRSEMNVSTLELGDSALYLCASSLGGLNEQFFGPGTRLTVL.

The V and J genes are TRBV2 and TRBJ2-7, with TRBD1 identical over 7 bases. J was trimmed by 0 bases and V by 4 bases; bases with no gene match: 9. This CDR3 spans 16 amino acids. Germline V gene lookup returns CDR1 SNHLY and CDR2 FYNNEI. CDR3 nucleotide sequence: TGTGCCAGCAGTGGAGGTCCCGGACAGGACTCCTACGAGCAGTACTTC. Residues: CASSGGPGQDSYEQYF.

The rearrangement uses TRBV9 and TRBJ2-1; D may be TRBD1 or TRBD2 (5 bases each). Germline V gene data show CDR1 as SGDLS and CDR2 as YYNGEE. CDR3 length: 13 residues. With 4 bases removed from V and 8 bases from J, the gap between germline ends came to 13 bases. CDR3 loop: CASSIRDGHEQFF. In nucleotides, the CDR3 is TGTGCCAGCAGCATCCGGGACGGTCATGAGCAGTTCTTC.

The J gene is TRBJ2-2, the V gene TRBV27, with D perhaps TRBD1 or TRBD2 (5 bases each). This CDR3 has 15 residues. Trimming took off 9 bases at V and 6 bases at J, with 20 bases between the two ends. CDR1 and CDR2 (germline): MNHEY, SMNVEV (reference sequence). CDR3 sequence (DNA): TGTGCCAGTGCCAGTTCAGGGAGTCGGTCCGGGGAGCTGTTTTTT. Its translation: CASASSGSRSGELFF.

Here the CDR3 reads CASSQGQGIYNEQFF. In DNA form, the CDR3 reads TGCGCCAGCAGCCAAGGACAGGGGATCTACAATGAGCAGTTCTTC. The genes are TRBV4-1 and TRBJ2-1; 8 positions match TRBD1. The CDR3 loop spans 15 amino acids. Germline CDR1 and CDR2: MGHRA and YSYEKL. V lost 1 base to trimming and J lost 3 bases; unmatched junction nucleotides: 2.

The chain recombines TRBV12-3 or TRBV12-4 with TRBJ1-2; no reliable D call. This CDR3 spans 12 amino acids. The V end was cut by 0 bases, the J end by 8 bases, with 7 bases between. The CDR3 is CASSLARGGYTF. The DNA for the CDR3 is TGTGCCAGCAGTTTAGCACGCGGGGGCTACACCTTC.

The rearrangement uses TRBV10-3 and TRBJ1-2; no definite D call. In germline, CDR1 is ENHRY, CDR2 SYGVKD. The CDR3 totals 12 residues. V was clipped by 4 bases and J by 3 bases, with 6 bases between them. The CDR3 nucleotides are TGTGCCATCAGTGCCCTGGACTATGGCTACACCTTC. Its protein is CAISALDYGYTF.

The genes are TRBV11-1 and TRBJ1-1; D gene uncertain. V dropped 2 bases and J dropped 5 bases, with 9 bases sitting between them. The CDR3 has 13 amino acids. Germline loops: CDR1 SGHAT, CDR2 FQDESV (reference sequence). The DNA for the CDR3 is TGTGCCAGCAGCTTATCCAGACCTACTGAAGCTTTCTTT. It encodes CASSLSRPTEAFF.

The chain uses TRBV11-3 and TRBJ2-1, with 11 bases matching TRBD2. Trimming removed 4 bases from V and 7 bases from J; junction bases left unmatched: 6. The CDR3 is made up of 15 amino acids. The germline gives CDR1 SGHNT, CDR2 YENEEA. For the CDR3, the DNA is TGTGCCAGCAGCTCCCTAGCGGGAGGTGTGAATGAGCAGTTCTTC. It specifies CASSSLAGGVNEQFF. Variable domain in full (rest from reference TRBV11-3 and TRBJ2-1): EAGVVQSPRYKIIEKKQPVAFWCNPISGHNTLYWYLQNLGQGPELLIRYENEEAVDDSQLPKDRFSAERLKGVDSTLKIQPAELGDSAVYLCASSSLAGGVNEQFFGPGTRLTVL.

This rearrangement joins TRBV2 to TRBJ1-2; 7 positions match TRBD1. This CDR3 spans 13 amino acids. The V gene end was trimmed by 7 bases and the J gene end by 6 bases; junction bases not matched to a gene: 8. Germline CDR1 SNHLY, CDR2 FYNNEI. CDR3 amino acids: CASTADRVNGYTF. CDR3 sequence (DNA): TGTGCCAGCACAGCCGACAGGGTAAATGGCTACACCTTC.

The chain employs TRBV28 and TRBJ1-2; TRBD1 aligns across 10 bases. The CDR3 length is 16 residues. Germline CDR1 is MDHEN and CDR2 is SYDVKM. J lost 2 bases, V lost 4 bases, and 7 bases had no gene match. For the CDR3, the DNA is TGTGCCAGCAGTTCCGACGGGGACAGGGGAAACTATGGCTACACCTTC. It yields the protein CASSSDGDRGNYGYTF.

This clone appeared a single time. The chain couples TRBV7-9 to TRBJ1-2; D unclear. The CDR3 is 13 residues long. V lost 5 bases, J lost 8 bases, and 15 bases lay in between. Germline CDR1 and CDR2: SEHNR and FQNEAQ (reference sequence). Here the CDR3 reads CASSRQASGGYTF. The CDR3 region has the DNA TGTGCCAGCAGCCGTCAGGCTTCGGGGGGCTACACCTTC.

The chain joins TRBV10-3 to TRBJ1-6; D call uncertain. CDR3 size: 17 residues. The germline V gene has CDR1 ENHRY and CDR2 SYGVKD. Trimming cost V 6 bases and J 7 bases, with 22 bases left between them. The CDR3 region is CAISERSRGQGNSPLHF. CDR3 sequence (DNA): TGTGCCATCAGCGAGCGGTCCCGGGGTCAAGGAAATTCACCCCTCCACTTT.

The rearrangement joins TRBV18 to TRBJ2-3, with 9 bases aligning to TRBD1. Germline CDR1 is KGHSH and CDR2 is LQKENI. V trimming: 3 bases; J trimming: 3 bases; junction bases outside the gene matches: 7. The CDR3 totals 16 residues. CDR3 sequence reads: CASSPWGTGKTDTQYF. The CDR3 nucleotides read TGTGCCAGCTCACCTTGGGGGACAGGGAAGACAGATACGCAGTATTTT.

The chain uses TRBV7-2 and TRBJ1-2; D is uncertain. Germline V gene data show CDR1 as SGHTA and CDR2 as FQGNSA. This CDR3 contains 14 residues. The V gene lost 5 bases and the J gene lost 0 bases, with 10 bases spanning the gap. The CDR3 sequence: CASSPKLANYGYTF. The CDR3, as DNA: TGTGCCAGCAGCCCAAAGTTAGCTAACTATGGCTACACCTTC. The whole variable domain, filled in from reference TRBV7-2 and TRBJ1-2, reads GAGVSQSPSNKVTEKGKDVELRCDPISGHTALYWYRQSLGQGLEFLIYFQGNSAPDKSGLPSDRFSAERTGGSVSTLTIQRTQQEDSAVYLCASSPKLANYGYTFGSGTRLTVV.

The chain links TRBV5-1 to TRBJ2-1; D uncertain. Per germline, CDR1 SGHRS and CDR2 YFSETQ. CDR3 length: 16 amino acids. V lost 0 bases to trimming and J lost 0 bases, with 10 bases between them. The CDR3 protein is CASSLELWGSYNEQFF. The DNA for the CDR3 is TGCGCCAGCAGCTTGGAGTTATGGGGCTCCTACAATGAGCAGTTCTTC. Full variable domain (remainder filled in from reference TRBV5-1 and TRBJ2-1): KAGVTQTPRYLIKTRGQQVTLSCSPISGHRSVSWYQQTPGQGLQFLFEYFSETQRNKGNFPGRFSGRQFSNSRSEMNVSTLELGDSALYLCASSLELWGSYNEQFFGPGTRLTVL.

This chain's CDR3 is CASSLDRGNYGYTF. The CDR3 DNA is TGTGCCAGCAGTTTAGACAGGGGCAACTATGGCTACACCTTC. This rearrangement joins TRBV6-5 to TRBJ1-2, with 8 positions matching TRBD1. With 4 bases clipped from V and 2 bases from J, the junction kept 3 bases outside the gene matches. Per germline, CDR1 MNHEY and CDR2 SVGAGI. The CDR3 extends over 14 amino acids.

The chain recombines TRBV18 with TRBJ2-2; TRBD2 matches 10 bases. With V trimmed by 3 bases and J by 1 base, 8 bases remained unmatched. CDR3 length: 18 amino acids. Germline values: CDR1 KGHSH, CDR2 LQKENI. CDR3 sequence: CASSPGYPSGRNTGELFF. The CDR3 region has the DNA TGTGCCAGCTCACCGGGCTACCCTAGCGGGAGGAACACCGGGGAGCTGTTTTTT.

This rearrangement joins TRBV10-3 to TRBJ1-1; D remains ambiguous. V was shortened by 6 bases and J by 0 bases, with 8 bases between the two germline ends. The germline V gene has CDR1 ENHRY and CDR2 SYGVKD. This CDR3 comprises 13 residues. The CDR3 coding sequence is TGTGCCATCAGCGGAGTATTGAACACTGAAGCTTTCTTT. Amino acids: CAISGVLNTEAFF.

The chain couples TRBV27 to TRBJ2-2, with 8 nucleotides matching TRBD1. This CDR3 is built from 18 residues. J lost 0 bases, V lost 1 base, and 7 bases had no gene match. In germline, CDR1 is MNHEY, CDR2 SMNVEV (reference sequence). CDR3 in amino acids: CASSLYRQGAANTGELFF. The CDR3, as DNA: TGTGCCAGCAGTTTATATCGCCAGGGGGCGGCGAACACCGGGGAGCTGTTTTTT.

This clone showed up just once. This rearrangement joins TRBV24-1 to TRBJ2-5, with 12 bases fitting TRBD1. CDR1 is KGHDR and CDR2 is SFDVKD in the germline V gene. There are 13 residues in the CDR3. J lost 5 bases, V lost 10 bases, and 4 bases had no gene match. The CDR3 loop reads CATGQGAAETQYF. In DNA, the CDR3 is TGTGCCACGGGACAGGGGGCGGCGGAGACCCAGTACTTC.

This chain links TRBV24-1 with TRBJ1-2; D is ambiguous. The V end lost 6 bases, the J end lost 5 bases, and 12 bases lay between the germline ends. The CDR3 has 13 residues. Germline loops: CDR1 KGHDR, CDR2 SFDVKD. The CDR3 sequence: CATSKSWAYGYTF. Written as DNA, the CDR3 is TGTGCCACCAGTAAATCTTGGGCTTATGGCTACACCTTC.

V gene TRBV9 combines with J gene TRBJ2-7, with D possibly TRBD1 on 6 matching bases. The CDR3 consists of 14 residues. Per the germline V gene, CDR1 is SGDLS and CDR2 is YYNGEE. The ends were cut back, 3 bases at V and 6 bases at J, with 16 bases in the middle. CDR3 loop: CASSAWDTSVEQYF. The CDR3 region has the DNA TGTGCCAGCAGCGCTTGGGACACCTCGGTCGAGCAGTACTTC.